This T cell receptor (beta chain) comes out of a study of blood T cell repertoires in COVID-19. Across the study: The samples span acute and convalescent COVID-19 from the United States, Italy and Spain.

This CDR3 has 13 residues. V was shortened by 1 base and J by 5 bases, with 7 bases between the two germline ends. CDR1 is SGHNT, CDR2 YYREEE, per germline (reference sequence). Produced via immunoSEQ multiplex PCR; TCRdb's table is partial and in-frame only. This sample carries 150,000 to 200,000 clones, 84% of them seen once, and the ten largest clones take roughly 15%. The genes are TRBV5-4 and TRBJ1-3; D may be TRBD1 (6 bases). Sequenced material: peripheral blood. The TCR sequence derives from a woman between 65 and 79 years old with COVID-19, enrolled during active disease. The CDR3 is CASSLQGRNTIYF. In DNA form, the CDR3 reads TGTGCCAGCAGCTTGCAGGGGAGAAACACCATATATTTT.